This T cell receptor (beta chain) was captured by sequencing in a study of T cells after yellow fever vaccination. Study-wide findings and caveats: Contaminating bulk clonotypes could be abundant in FACS-sorted repertoires. Post-booster repertoires contained most primary-vaccination clones again (about 96% CD4, about 88% CD8). Only a small proportion of the clonotypes turned up in both the CD4 and the CD8 compartments, likely arising from convergent recombination.

From the 5' RACE reads, TCRdb called clonotypes with MiXCR, one entry per CDR3 protein. The sample holds hundreds of thousands of distinct CDR3 sequences, around 3.9% seen once. Notes on this clonotype: What it recognizes is unknown.

The germline CDR1 and CDR2 sequences are PRHDT and FYEKMQ (reference sequence). The CDR3 spans 14 residues. The V and J ends lost 4 bases and 5 bases respectively, with 13 bases between them. The source is a man between 18 and 29 years old who received the YFV17D yellow fever vaccine. The V and J genes are TRBV13 and TRBJ2-3, with D perhaps TRBD1 or TRBD2 (5 bases each). The sample consisted of PBMCs, taken on the day of the yellow fever booster vaccination. As DNA, the CDR3 is TGTGCCAGCAGCTCGCGACAGAGGGTAGATACGCAGTATTTT. It specifies CASSSRQRVDTQYF. The variable domain in full, with the rest retrieved from reference TRBV13 and TRBJ2-3, is AAGVIQSPRHLIKEKRETATLKCYPIPRHDTVYWYQQGPGQDPQFLISFYEKMQSDKGSIPDRFSAQQFSDYHSELNMSSLELGDSALYFCASSSRQRVDTQYFGPGTRLTVL.